One T cell receptor (beta chain) is described in this entry. Donors comprised healthy HIV-negative adults lacking recent acute infections or vaccinations. In the CD4+ fraction, cells were divided into CD45RA+ naive and CD45RA-negative memory subsets. The protocol was immunoSEQ multiplex PCR, while the TCRdb copy is restricted to in-frame clones and leaves out a portion. The sample lists 2 million to 2.5 million clones, 85% to 95% occurring once. The record originates from a study of shared clonotypes between healthy human individuals. The junction had 7 bases not matched to a gene; V was cut back by 2 bases and J by 1 base. The CDR3 totals 17 residues. Germline loops: CDR1 KGHSH, CDR2 LQKENI.

The rearrangement links TRBV18 to TRBJ1-3; TRBD1 aligns across 8 bases. The receptor was isolated from a man younger than 35 in good health. Some clones in this sample may be carry-over from other donors' samples. The sample consisted of naive CD4+ T cells from PBMCs. Subset in this sample: CD45RA+ positively selected. CDR3 protein: CASSPATGAGSGNTIYF. The CDR3 DNA follows: TGTGCCAGCTCACCAGCGACAGGGGCTGGTTCTGGAAACACCATATATTTT. Full variable domain (outside the CDR3, taken from reference TRBV18 and TRBJ1-3): NAGVMQNPRHLVRRRGQEARLRCSPMKGHSHVYWYRQLPEEGLKFMVYLQKENIIDESGMPKERFSAEFPKEGPSILRIQQVVRGDSAAYFCASSPATGAGSGNTIYFGEGSWLTVV.